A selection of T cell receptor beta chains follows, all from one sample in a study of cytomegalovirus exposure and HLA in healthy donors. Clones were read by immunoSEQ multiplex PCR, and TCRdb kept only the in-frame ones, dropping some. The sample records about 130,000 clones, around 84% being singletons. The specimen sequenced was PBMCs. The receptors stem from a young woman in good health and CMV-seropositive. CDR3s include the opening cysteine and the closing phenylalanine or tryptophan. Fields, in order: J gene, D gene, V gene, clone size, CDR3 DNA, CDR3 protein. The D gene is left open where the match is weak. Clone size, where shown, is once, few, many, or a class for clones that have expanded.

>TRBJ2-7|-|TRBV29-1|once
TGCAGCGCCGAGGACCGCCTTAGCGACGAGCAGTACTTC
CSAEDRLSDEQYF
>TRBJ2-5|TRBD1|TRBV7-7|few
TGTGCTAGCAGCATACGGGACAGGGGACAAGAGACCCAGTACTTC
CASSIRDRGQETQYF
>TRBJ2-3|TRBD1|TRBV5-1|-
TGCGCCAGCAGGGGGACAGGGGGCACAGATACGCAGTATTTT
CASRGTGGTDTQYF
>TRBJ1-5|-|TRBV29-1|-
TGCAGCGTTTCGGCAGGGTCGAGCAATCAGCCCCAGCATTTT
CSVSAGSSNQPQHF
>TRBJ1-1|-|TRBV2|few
TGTGCCAGCAGTGGAGGGGGGGCGAGCACTGAAGCTTTCTTT
CASSGGGASTEAFF
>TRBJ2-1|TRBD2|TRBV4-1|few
TGCGCCAGCAGCCACCAACTAGCGGGGGCCCTATACAATGAGCAGTTCTTC
CASSHQLAGALYNEQFF
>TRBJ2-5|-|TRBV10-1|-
TGCGCCAGCAGCCCAACCCGGGGGGCCGGAGAGACCCAGTACTTC
CASSPTRGAGETQYF
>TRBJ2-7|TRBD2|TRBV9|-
TGTGCCAGCAGCGTTTCGGGGGGGGGCTCCTACGAGCAGTACTTC
CASSVSGGGSYEQYF
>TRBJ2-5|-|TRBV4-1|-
TGCGCCAGCAGCCAAGATTATGGTGCGGACCAAGAGACCCAGTACTTC
CASSQDYGADQETQYF
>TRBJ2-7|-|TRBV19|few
TGTGCCAGTAGGGGGAGACAGGCTCGCGGCGAGCAGTACTTC
CASRGRQARGEQYF
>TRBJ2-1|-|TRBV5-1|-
TGCGCCAGCAGCTTTACGGTGGTTAATGAGCAGTTCTTC
CASSFTVVNEQFF
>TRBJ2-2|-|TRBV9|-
TGTGCCAGCAAACAGGGGTTCCGACGGGGGGGGGAGCTGTTTTTT
CASKQGFRRGGELFF
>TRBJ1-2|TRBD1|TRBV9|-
TGTGCCAGCAGCGGACCGGGACAGGGGAACTATGGCTACACCTTC
CASSGPGQGNYGYTF